This T cell receptor (beta chain) was sequenced for a study of T cell responses to AZD1222 COVID-19 vaccine. Study-wide points: Unmutated variant regions are reportedly the target of nearly half of TCRs that are spike-specific. Seropositive status at baseline applied to only 5 or 6 AZD1222 recipients.

Trimming stripped 3 bases from V and 1 base from J, with 10 bases between. The CDR3 has 14 residues. Per the germline V gene, CDR1 is SGHRS and CDR2 is YFSETQ. Comment on this clone: No antigen is known for it.

Using immunoSEQ multiplex PCR, the repertoire was profiled, and TCRdb retains in-frame clones only, with some absent. The table has roughly 79,000 clones, around 92% seen once. The genes are TRBV5-1 and TRBJ1-2, with a tentative D call TRBD1 (5 bases). The sample here was peripheral blood, taken on day 0 of MenACWY control vaccination. This receptor was identified in an adult in good health. The CDR3 nucleotides read TGCGCCAGCAGCTCGCAGGGAAATAACTATGGCTACACCTTC. Translated, it gives CASSSQGNNYGYTF. Supplemented by reference TRBV5-1 and TRBJ1-2, the full variable domain reads KAGVTQTPRYLIKTRGQQVTLSCSPISGHRSVSWYQQTPGQGLQFLFEYFSETQRNKGNFPGRFSGRQFSNSRSEMNVSTLELGDSALYLCASSSQGNNYGYTFGSGTRLTVV.